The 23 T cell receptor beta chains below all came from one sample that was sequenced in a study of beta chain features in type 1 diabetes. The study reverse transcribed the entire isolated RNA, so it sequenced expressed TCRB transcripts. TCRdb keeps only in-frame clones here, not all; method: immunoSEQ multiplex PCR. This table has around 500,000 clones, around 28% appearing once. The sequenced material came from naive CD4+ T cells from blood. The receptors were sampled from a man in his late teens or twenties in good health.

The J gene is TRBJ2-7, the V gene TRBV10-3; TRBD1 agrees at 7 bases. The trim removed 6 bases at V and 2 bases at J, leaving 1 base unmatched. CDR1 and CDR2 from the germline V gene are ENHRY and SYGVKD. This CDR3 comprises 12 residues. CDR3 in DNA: TGTGCCATCAGCGGACAGGCCTACGAGCAGTACTTC. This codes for CAISGQAYEQYF.

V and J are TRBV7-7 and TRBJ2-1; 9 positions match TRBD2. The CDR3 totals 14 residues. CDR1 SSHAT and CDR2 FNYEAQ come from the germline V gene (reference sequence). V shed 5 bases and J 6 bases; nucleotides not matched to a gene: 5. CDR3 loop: CASSPSLAGNEQFF. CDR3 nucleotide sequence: TGTGCCAGCAGCCCTTCACTAGCGGGCAATGAGCAGTTCTTC. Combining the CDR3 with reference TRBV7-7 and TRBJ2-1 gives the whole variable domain GAGVSQSPRYKVTKRGQDVTLRCDPISSHATLYWYQQALGQGPEFLTYFNYEAQPDKSGLPSDRFSAERPEGSISTLTIQRTEQRDSAMYRCASSPSLAGNEQFFGPGTRLTVL.

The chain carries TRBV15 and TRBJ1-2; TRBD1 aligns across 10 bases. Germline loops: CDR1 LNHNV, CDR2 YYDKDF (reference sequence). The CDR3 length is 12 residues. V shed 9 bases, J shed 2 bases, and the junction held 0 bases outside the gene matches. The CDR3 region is CATGQGNYGYTF. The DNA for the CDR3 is TGTGCCACGGGACAGGGGAACTATGGCTACACCTTC.

The CDR3 nucleotides are TGCGCCAGCAGCTTGGCCCAGGACACAAGAAGCACAGATACGCAGTATTTT. Amino acids: CASSLAQDTRSTDTQYF. V gene TRBV5-1 combines with J gene TRBJ2-3, with D possibly TRBD1 on 5 matching bases. Germline lookup yields CDR1 SGHRS and CDR2 YFSETQ. This CDR3 is 17 amino acids long. V lost 0 bases, J lost 0 bases, and 14 bases lay in between.

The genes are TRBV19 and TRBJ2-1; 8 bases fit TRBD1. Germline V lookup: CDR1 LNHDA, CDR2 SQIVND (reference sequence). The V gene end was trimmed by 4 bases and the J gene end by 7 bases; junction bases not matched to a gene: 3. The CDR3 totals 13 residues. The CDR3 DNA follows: TGTGCCAGTAGTAAGGACAGGGATAATGAGCAGTTCTTC. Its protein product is CASSKDRDNEQFF.

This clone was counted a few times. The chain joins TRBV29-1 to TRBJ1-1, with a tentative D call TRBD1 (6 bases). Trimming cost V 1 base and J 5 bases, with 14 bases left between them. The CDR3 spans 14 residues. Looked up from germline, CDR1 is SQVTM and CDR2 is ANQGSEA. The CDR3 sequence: CSVEVPGVVTEAFF. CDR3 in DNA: TGCAGCGTTGAAGTGCCAGGGGTTGTGACTGAAGCTTTCTTT.

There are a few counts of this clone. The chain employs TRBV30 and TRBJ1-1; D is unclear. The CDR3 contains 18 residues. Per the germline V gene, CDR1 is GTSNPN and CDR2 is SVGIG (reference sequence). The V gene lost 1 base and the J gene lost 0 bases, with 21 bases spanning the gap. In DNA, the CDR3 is TGTGCCTGGAGTGAAAATCCCCGGCTGAGAAACATGAACACTGAAGCTTTCTTT. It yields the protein CAWSENPRLRNMNTEAFF.

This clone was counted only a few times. CDR3 amino acids: CASSVDPGSGTQYF. CDR3 sequence (DNA): TGTGCCAGCAGCGTAGATCCAGGCTCGGGGACCCAGTACTTC. The rearrangement uses TRBV9 and TRBJ2-5, with D unclear. Germline CDR1 reads SGDLS; CDR2 reads YYNGEE. This CDR3 is built from 14 residues. Trimming stripped 0 bases from V and 7 bases from J, with 13 bases between.

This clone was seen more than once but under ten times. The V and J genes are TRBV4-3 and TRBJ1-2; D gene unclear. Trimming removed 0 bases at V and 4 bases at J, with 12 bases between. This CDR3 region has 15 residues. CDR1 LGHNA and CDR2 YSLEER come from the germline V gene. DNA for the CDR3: TGCGCCAGCAGCCAAGAATATGGAGTAGGCTATGGCTACACCTTC. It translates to CASSQEYGVGYGYTF.

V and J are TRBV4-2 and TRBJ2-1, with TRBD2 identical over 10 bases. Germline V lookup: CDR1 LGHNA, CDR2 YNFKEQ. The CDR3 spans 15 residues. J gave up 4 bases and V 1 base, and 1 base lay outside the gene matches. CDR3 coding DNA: TGTGCCAGCAGCCAAGCACTAGCGGGATACAATGAGCAGTTCTTC. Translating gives CASSQALAGYNEQFF.

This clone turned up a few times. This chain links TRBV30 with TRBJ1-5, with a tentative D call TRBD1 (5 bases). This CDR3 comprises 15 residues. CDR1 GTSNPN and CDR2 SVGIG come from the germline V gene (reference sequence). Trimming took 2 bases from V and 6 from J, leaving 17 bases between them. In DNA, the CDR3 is TGTGCCTGGAGTACGGGACTCCTAAGGGCTCAGCCCCAGCATTTT. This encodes CAWSTGLLRAQPQHF.

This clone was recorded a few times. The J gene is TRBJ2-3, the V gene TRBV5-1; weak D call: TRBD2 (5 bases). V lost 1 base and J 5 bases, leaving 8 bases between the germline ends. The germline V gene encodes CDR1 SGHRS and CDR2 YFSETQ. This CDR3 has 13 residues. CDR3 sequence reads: CASSLTGEDTQYF. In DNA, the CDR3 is TGCGCCAGCAGCTTGACCGGGGAAGATACGCAGTATTTT.

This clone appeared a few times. CDR3: CASSLQGPQISEQYF. The CDR3 DNA reads as TGTGCCAGCAGTTTACAGGGGCCTCAGATTTCGGAGCAGTACTTC. The chain employs TRBV27 and TRBJ2-7; D might be TRBD1 (6 bases). CDR3 length equals 15 residues. Per germline, CDR1 MNHEY and CDR2 SMNVEV (reference sequence). Trimming removed 2 bases from V and 7 bases from J, with 18 bases in between.

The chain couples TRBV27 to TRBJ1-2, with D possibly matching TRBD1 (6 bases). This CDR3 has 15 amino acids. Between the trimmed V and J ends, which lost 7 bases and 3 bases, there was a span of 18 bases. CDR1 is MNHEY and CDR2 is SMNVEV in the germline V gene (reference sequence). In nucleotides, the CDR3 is TGTGCCAGCAAACCCGGACAGCTCGGCCACTATGGCTACACCTTC. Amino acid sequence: CASKPGQLGHYGYTF.

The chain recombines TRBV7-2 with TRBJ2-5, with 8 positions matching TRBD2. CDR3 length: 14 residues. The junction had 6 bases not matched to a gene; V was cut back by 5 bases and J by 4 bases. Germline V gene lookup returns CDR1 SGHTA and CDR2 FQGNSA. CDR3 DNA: TGTGCCAGCAGCGGACCGGGGGGGAGAGAGACCCAGTACTTC. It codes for CASSGPGGRETQYF. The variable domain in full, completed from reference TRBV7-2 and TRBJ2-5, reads GAGVSQSPSNKVTEKGKDVELRCDPISGHTALYWYRQSLGQGLEFLIYFQGNSAPDKSGLPSDRFSAERTGGSVSTLTIQRTQQEDSAVYLCASSGPGGRETQYFGPGTRLLVL.

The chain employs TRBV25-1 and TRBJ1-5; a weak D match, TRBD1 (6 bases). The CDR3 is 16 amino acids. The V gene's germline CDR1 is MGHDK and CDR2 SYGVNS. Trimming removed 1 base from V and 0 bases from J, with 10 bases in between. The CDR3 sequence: CASSELGGDSNQPQHF. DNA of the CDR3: TGTGCCAGCAGTGAATTAGGGGGTGATAGCAATCAGCCCCAGCATTTT.

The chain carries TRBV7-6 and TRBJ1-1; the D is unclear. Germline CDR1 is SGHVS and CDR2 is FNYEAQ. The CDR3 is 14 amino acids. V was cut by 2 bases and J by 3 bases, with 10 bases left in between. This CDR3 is CASSLTFADTEAFF. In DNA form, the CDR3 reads TGTGCCAGCAGCTTAACCTTTGCAGACACTGAAGCTTTCTTT.

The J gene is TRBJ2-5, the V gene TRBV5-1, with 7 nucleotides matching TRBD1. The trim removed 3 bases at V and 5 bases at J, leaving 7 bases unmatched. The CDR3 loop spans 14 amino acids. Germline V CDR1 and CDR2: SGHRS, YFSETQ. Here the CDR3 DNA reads TGCGCCAGCAGCTGGGACAGCCAAGGGGAGACCCAGTACTTC. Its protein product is CASSWDSQGETQYF.

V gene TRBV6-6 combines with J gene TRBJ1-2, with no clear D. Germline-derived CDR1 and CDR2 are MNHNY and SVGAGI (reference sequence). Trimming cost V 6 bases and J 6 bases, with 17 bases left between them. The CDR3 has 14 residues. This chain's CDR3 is CASSPADIPHGYTF. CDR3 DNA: TGTGCCAGCAGCCCTGCTGACATCCCCCATGGCTACACCTTC.

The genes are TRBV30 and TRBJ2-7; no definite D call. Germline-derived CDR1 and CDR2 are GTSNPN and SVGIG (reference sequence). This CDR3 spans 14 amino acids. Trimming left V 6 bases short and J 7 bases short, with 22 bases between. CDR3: CACSGEESVREQYF. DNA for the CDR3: TGTGCCTGTTCGGGTGAGGAAAGTGTGCGGGAGCAGTACTTC. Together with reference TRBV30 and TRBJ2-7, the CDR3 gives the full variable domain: SQTIHQWPATLVQPVGSPLSLECTVEGTSNPNLYWYRQAAGRGLQLLFYSVGIGQISSEVPQNLSASRPQDRQFILSSKKLLLSDSGFYLCACSGEESVREQYFGPGTRLTVT.

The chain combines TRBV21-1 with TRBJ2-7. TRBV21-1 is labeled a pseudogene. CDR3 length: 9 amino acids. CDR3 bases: TGTGCCTCAAGCTACGAGCAGTACTTC. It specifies CASSYEQYF.

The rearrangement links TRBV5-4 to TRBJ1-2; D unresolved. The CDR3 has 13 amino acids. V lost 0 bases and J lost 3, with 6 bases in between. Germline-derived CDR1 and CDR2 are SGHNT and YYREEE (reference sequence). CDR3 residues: CASSLDSYYGYTF. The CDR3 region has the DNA TGTGCCAGCAGCTTGGACAGCTACTATGGCTACACCTTC.

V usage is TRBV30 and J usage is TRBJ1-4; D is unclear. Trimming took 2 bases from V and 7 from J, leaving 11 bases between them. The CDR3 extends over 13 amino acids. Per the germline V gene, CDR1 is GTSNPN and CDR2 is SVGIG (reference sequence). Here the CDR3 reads CAWSPHWAEKLFF. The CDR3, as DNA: TGTGCCTGGAGTCCCCACTGGGCTGAAAAACTGTTTTTT.